This T cell receptor beta chain was obtained from a study of blood T cell repertoires in COVID-19. Study-wide context: The cDNA or gDNA used as material had been derived from T cells, B-cell-depleted T cells, or PBMCs.

There are 11 residues in the CDR3. CDR1 is SQVTM and CDR2 is ANQGSEA in the germline V gene. The V end lost 0 bases, the J end lost 8 bases, and 7 bases lay between the germline ends. TCRdb's copy holds only in-frame clones and misses some; the assay was immunoSEQ multiplex PCR. The sample includes 50,000 to 55,000 clones, more than 75% of them seen just once. Sequencing used peripheral blood. The V and J genes are TRBV29-1 and TRBJ1-1, with unresolved D. The origin of this receptor is a human donor with active COVID-19. The donor label of this sample is uncertain. CDR3 nucleotide sequence: TGCAGCGTTGAAGATCACCTAGAAGCTTTCTTT. It specifies CSVEDHLEAFF.